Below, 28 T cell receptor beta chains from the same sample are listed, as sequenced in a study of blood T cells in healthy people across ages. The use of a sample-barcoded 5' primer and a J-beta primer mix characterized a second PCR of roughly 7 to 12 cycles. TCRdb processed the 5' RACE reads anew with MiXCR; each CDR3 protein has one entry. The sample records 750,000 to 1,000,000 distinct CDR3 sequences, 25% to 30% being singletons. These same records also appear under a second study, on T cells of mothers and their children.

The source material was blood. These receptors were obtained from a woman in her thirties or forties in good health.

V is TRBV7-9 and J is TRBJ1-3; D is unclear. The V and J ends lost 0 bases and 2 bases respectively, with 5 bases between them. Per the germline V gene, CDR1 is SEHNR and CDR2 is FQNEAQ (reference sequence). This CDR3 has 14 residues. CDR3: CASSLATTGNTIYF. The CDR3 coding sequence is TGTGCCAGCAGCTTAGCGACCACTGGAAACACCATATATTTT.

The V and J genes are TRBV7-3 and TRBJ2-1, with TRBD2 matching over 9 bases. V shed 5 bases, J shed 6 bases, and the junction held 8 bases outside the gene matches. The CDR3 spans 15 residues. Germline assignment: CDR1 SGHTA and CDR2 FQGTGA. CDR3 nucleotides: TGTGCCAGCAGCCCCGGCGGGGGGGGATTCAATGAGCAGTTCTTC. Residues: CASSPGGGGFNEQFF. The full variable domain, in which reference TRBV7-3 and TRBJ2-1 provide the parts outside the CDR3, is GAGVSQTPSNKVTEKGKYVELRCDPISGHTALYWYRQSLGQGPEFLIYFQGTGAADDSGLPNDRFFAVRPEGSVSTLKIQRTERGDSAVYLCASSPGGGGFNEQFFGPGTRLTVL.

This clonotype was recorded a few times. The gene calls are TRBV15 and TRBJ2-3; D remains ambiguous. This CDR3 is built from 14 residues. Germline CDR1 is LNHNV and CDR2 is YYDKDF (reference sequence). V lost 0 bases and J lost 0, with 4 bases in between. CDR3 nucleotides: TGTGCCACCAGCAGAGATTCTAGCACAGATACGCAGTATTTT. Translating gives CATSRDSSTDTQYF.

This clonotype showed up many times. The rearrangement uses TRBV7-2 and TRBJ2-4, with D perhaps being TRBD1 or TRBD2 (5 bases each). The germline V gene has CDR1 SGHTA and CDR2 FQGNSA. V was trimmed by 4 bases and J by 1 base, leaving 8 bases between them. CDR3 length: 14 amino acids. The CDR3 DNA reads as TGTGCCAGCAGCTGGGGCGGGGCCAAAAACATTCAGTACTTC. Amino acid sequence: CASSWGGAKNIQYF.

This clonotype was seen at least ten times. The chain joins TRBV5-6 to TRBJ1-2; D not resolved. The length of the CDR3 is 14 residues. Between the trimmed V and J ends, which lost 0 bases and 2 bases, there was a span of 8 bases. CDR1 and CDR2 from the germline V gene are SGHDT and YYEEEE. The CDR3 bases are TGTGCCAGCAGCTTGGGGCAGGAGAACTATGGCTACACCTTC. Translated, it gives CASSLGQENYGYTF.

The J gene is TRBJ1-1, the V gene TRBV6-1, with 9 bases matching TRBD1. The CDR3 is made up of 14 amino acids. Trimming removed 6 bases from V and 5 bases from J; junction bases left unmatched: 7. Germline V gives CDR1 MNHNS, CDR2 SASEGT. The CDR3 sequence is CASRGLTGGTEAFF. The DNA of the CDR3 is TGTGCCAGCAGGGGCCTGACAGGGGGAACTGAAGCTTTCTTT.

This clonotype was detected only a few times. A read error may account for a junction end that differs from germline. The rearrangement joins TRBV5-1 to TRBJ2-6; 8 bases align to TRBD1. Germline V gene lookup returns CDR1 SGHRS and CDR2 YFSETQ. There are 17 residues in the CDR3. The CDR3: CVSSLVGQVVGANVLTF. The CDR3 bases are TGCGTCAGCAGCTTGGTGGGACAGGTGGTCGGGGCCAACGTCCTGACTTTC.

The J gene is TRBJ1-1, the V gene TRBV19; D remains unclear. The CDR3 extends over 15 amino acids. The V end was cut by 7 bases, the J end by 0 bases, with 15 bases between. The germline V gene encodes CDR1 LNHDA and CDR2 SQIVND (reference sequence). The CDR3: CASKPGGQMNTEAFF. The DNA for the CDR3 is TGTGCCAGTAAACCTGGAGGTCAGATGAACACTGAAGCTTTCTTT. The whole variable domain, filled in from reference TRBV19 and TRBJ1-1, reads DGGITQSPKYLFRKEGQNVTLSCEQNLNHDAMYWYRQDPGQGLRLIYYSQIVNDFQKGDIAEGYSVSREKKESFPLTVTSAQKNPTAFYLCASKPGGQMNTEAFFGQGTRLTVV.

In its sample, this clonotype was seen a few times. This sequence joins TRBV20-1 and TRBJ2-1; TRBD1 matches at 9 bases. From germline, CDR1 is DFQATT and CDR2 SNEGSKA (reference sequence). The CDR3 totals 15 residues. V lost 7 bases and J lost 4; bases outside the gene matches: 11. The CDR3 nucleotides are TGCAGTGGGTTAAAGACAGGGGGGGGGTACAATGAGCAGTTCTTC. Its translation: CSGLKTGGGYNEQFF.

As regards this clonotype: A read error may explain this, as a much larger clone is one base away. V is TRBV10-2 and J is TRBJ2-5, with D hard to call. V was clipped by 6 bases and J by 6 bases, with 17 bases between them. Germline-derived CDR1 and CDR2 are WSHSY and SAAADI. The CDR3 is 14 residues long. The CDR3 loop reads CASRHTTPEKTQYF. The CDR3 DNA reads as TGCGCCAGCAGGCATACTACCCCGGAAAAGACCCAGTACTTC.

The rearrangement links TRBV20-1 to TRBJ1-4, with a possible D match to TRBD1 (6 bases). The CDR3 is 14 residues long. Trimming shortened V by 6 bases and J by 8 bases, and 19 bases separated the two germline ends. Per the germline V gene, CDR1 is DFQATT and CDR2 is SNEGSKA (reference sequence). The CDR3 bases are TGCAGTGCCGCCCGTGGACAGTCCGAAGAAAAACTGTTTTTT. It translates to CSAARGQSEEKLFF.

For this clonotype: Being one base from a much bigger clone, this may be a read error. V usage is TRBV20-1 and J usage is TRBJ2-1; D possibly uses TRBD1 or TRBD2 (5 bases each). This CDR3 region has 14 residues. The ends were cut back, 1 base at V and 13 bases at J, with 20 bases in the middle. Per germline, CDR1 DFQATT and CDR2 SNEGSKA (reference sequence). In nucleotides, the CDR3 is TGCAGTGCTAGAGTCCGGGGCCAACAAGAGACCCAGTTCTTC. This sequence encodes CSARVRGQQETQFF.

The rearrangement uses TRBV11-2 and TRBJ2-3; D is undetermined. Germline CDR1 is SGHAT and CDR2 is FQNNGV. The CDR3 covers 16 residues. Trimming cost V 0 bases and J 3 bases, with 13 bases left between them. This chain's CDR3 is CASSLEAGLITDTQYF. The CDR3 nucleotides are TGTGCCAGCAGCTTAGAGGCTGGGCTTATAACAGATACGCAGTATTTT.

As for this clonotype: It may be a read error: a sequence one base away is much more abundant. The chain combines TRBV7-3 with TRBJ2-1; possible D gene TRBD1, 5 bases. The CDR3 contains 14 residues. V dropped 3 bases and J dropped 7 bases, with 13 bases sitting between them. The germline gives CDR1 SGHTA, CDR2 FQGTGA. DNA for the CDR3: TGTGCCAGCAGCTTGGGGCCCCATGGGAATGAGCAGTTCTTC. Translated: CASSLGPHGNEQFF.

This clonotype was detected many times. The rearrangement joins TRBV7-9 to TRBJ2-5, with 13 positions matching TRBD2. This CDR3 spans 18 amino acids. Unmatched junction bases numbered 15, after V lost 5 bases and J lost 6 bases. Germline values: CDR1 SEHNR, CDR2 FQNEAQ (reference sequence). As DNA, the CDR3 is TGTGCCAGCAGCCCCGGGAGACTAGCGGGGGGCCACGGGAAGACCCAGTACTTC. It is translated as CASSPGRLAGGHGKTQYF.

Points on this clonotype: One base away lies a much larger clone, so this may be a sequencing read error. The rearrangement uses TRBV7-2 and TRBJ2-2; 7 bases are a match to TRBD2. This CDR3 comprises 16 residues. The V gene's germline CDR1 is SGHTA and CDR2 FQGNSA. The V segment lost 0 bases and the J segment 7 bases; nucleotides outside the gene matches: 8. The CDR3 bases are TGTGCCAGCAGCTTAGCGCCGGGGGGTGGAATCGGGGAGCTGTTTTTT. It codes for CASSLAPGGGIGELFF.

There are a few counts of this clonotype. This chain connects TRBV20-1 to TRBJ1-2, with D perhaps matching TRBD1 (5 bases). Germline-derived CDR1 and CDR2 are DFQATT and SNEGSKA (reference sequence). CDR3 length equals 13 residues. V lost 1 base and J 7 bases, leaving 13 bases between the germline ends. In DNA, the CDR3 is TGCAGTGCTAGAGGGGGGAGGTTTAGTGGCTACACCTTC. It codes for CSARGGRFSGYTF.

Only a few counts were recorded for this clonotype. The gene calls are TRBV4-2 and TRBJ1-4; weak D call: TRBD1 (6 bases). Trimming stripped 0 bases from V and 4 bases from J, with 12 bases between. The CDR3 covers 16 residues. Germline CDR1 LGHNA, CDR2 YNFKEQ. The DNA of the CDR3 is TGTGCCAGCAGCCAAGAAGGCGACAGGCTTAATGAAAAACTGTTTTTT. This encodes CASSQEGDRLNEKLFF.

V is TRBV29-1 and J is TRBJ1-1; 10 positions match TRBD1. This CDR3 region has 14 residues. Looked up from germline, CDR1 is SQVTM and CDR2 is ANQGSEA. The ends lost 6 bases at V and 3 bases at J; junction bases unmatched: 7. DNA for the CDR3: TGCAGCGTCGAAACAGACAGGGGGCACACTGAAGCTTTCTTT. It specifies CSVETDRGHTEAFF.

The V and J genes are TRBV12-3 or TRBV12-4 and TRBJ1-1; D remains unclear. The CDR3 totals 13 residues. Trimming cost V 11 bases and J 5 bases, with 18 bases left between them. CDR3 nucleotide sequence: TGTGCCGGCACCACGTCCCTGGTAACTGAAGCTTTCTTT. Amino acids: CAGTTSLVTEAFF.

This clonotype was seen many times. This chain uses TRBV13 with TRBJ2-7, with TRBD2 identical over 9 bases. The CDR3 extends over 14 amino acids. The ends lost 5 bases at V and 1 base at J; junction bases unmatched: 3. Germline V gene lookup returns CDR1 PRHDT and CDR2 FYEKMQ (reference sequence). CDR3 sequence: CASSGAGGSYEQYF. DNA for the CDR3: TGTGCCAGCAGCGGAGCGGGGGGTTCCTACGAGCAGTACTTC.

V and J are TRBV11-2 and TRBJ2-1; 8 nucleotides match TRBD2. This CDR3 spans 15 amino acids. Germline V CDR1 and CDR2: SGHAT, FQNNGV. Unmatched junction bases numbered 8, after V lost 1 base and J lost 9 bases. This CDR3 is CASSLVRGGHGEQFF. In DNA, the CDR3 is TGTGCCAGCAGCTTAGTACGGGGGGGCCATGGTGAGCAGTTCTTC.

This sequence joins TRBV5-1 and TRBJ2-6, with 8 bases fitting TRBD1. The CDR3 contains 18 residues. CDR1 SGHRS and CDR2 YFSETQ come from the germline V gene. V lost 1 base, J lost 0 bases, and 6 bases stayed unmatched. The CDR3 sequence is CASSLIGTGRSGANVLTF. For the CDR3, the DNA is TGCGCCAGCAGCTTGATAGGGACAGGCCGCTCTGGGGCCAACGTCCTGACTTTC.

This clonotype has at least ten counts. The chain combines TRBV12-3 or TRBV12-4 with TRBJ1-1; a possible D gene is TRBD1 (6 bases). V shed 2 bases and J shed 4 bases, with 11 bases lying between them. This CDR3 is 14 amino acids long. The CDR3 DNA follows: TGTGCCAGCAGTTTAAGGGGGGCTCGCACTGAAGCTTTCTTT. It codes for CASSLRGARTEAFF.

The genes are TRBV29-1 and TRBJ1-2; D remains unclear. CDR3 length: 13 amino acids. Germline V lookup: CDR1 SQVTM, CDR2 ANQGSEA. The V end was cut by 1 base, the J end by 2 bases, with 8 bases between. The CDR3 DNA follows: TGCAGCGTTGAAGGGGGAACCAACTATGGCTACACCTTC. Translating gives CSVEGGTNYGYTF.

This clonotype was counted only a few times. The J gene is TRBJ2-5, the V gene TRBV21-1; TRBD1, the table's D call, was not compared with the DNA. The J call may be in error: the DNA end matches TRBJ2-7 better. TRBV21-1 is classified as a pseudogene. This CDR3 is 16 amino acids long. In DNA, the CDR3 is TGTGCCAGCAGCACGCTAACCGGGACGGGTAGCGACGAGCAGTACTTC. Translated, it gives CASSTLTGTGSDEQYF.

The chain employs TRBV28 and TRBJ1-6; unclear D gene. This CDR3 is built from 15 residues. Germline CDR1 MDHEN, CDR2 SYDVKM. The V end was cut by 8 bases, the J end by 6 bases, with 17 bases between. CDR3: CASSQEVGANSPLHF. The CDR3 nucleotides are TGTGCCAGCTCTCAAGAAGTGGGTGCTAATTCACCCCTCCACTTT.

DNA of the CDR3: TGTGCCAGCAGCTTGACGACAGGTACCACTAATGAAAAACTGTTTTTT. Amino acid sequence: CASSLTTGTTNEKLFF. This rearrangement joins TRBV5-6 to TRBJ1-4, with D perhaps TRBD1 (6 bases). This CDR3 comprises 16 residues. V was trimmed by 1 base and J by 2 bases, leaving 12 bases between them. CDR1 and CDR2 (germline): SGHDT, YYEEEE.